This TCR beta chain was sequenced for a study of neurological immune-mediated disorders. This clonotype was counted at least ten times. Its antigen is currently unknown. Each TCR transcript was tagged with a 10-nucleotide random UMI during 5'RACE. TCRdb re-analysed the 5' RACE reads in MiXCR, keeping a single row per CDR3 protein. The table records 26,000 or so distinct CDR3 sequences, 20% to 25% of them present only once. Study findings and constraints: HTLV-1-associated myelopathy had the most TCR clonal expansion, whereas multiple sclerosis had the least (lower than in healthy controls). The study found no CDR3 amino acid sequences shared by expanded clones across subjects, suggesting private repertoires in all groups.

Trimming stripped 6 bases from V and 3 bases from J, with 15 bases between. This CDR3 has 15 amino acids. Germline loops: CDR1 SNHLY, CDR2 FYNNEI. The specimen sequenced was PBMCs. The chain recombines TRBV2 with TRBJ1-5, with D possibly matching TRBD1 (5 bases). This clonotype originated in a woman aged 60 to 75 in good health. The CDR3 sequence is CASSETQGYNQPQHF. The DNA for the CDR3 is TGTGCCAGCAGCGAGACTCAGGGCTACAATCAGCCCCAGCATTTT.